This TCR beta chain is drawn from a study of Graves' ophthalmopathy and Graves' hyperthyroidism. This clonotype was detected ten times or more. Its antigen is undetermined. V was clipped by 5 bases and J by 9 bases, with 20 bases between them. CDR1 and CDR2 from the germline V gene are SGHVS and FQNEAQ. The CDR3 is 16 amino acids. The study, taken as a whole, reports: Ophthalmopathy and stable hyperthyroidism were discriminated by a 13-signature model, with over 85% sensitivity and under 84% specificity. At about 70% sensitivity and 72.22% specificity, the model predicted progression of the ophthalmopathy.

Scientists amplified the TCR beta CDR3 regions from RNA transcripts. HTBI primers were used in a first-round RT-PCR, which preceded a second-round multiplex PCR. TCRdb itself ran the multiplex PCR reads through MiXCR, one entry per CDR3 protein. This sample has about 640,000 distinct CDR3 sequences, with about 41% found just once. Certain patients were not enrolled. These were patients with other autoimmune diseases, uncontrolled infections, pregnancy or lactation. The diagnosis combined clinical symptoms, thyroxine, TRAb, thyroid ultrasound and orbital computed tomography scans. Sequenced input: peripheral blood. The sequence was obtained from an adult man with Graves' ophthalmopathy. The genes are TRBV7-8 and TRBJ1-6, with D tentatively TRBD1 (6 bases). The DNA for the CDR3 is TGTGCCAGCAGCGCAATTCCTAGGGGGTCGGGTTCACCCCTCCACTTT. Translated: CASSAIPRGSGSPLHF.